One and the same sample provided the 21 T cell receptor beta chains below, sequenced in a study of blood T cells in healthy people across ages. The second PCR ran roughly 7 to 11 cycles with a sample-barcoded 5' primer and J-beta primers. TCRdb redid the calling of the 5' RACE reads with MiXCR, one entry per CDR3 protein. This sample has 550,000 to 650,000 distinct CDR3 sequences, with roughly a quarter found just once. The sample was also linked to a second study, of T cells of mothers and their children.

Sequenced material: blood. The receptors derive from a boy aged 2-9 years in good health.

The gene calls are TRBV20-1 and TRBJ2-5; maybe TRBD2 (6 bases). CDR1 DFQATT and CDR2 SNEGSKA come from the germline V gene (reference sequence). V gave up 3 bases and J gave up 11 bases, with 22 bases separating them. This CDR3 region has 14 residues. The CDR3 nucleotides read TGCAGTGCTAGCCCTCCGGAGGGCTCCTACGGGCAGTACTTC. It is translated as CSASPPEGSYGQYF.

This clonotype appeared a few times. V gene TRBV2 combines with J gene TRBJ1-6, with 11 bases fitting TRBD1. Trimming cost V 7 bases and J 7 bases; bases outside gene matches: 6. From germline, CDR1 is SNHLY and CDR2 FYNNEI. The CDR3 length is 15 residues. CDR3 protein: CASTRDRGGNSPLHF. The CDR3 bases are TGTGCCAGCACCAGGGACAGGGGGGGGAATTCACCCCTCCACTTT.

This clonotype was counted a few times. This sequence joins TRBV11-1 and TRBJ2-2; 9 nucleotides align to TRBD2. V lost 0 bases to trimming and J lost 4 bases; unmatched junction nucleotides: 6. Germline V gene lookup returns CDR1 SGHAT and CDR2 FQDESV (reference sequence). The CDR3 contains 17 residues. The CDR3 region is CASSLARAGGLTGELFF. For the CDR3, the DNA is TGTGCCAGCAGCTTAGCACGAGCGGGGGGACTCACCGGGGAGCTGTTTTTT.

This clonotype was seen more than once but under ten times. Compared with germline, one end of the junction differs, possibly owing to a read error. This rearrangement joins TRBV5-5 to TRBJ2-3; D gene uncertain. The CDR3 has 12 amino acids. The germline CDR1 and CDR2 sequences are SGHKS and YYEKEE (reference sequence). DNA of the CDR3: TGTGCCGGCAGCTCCGTACGAGATACGCAGTATTTT. Protein: CAGSSVRDTQYF.

This clonotype was detected only a few times. The gene calls are TRBV24-1 and TRBJ1-2, with TRBD1 as a possible D gene (6 bases). Germline V lookup: CDR1 KGHDR, CDR2 SFDVKD. Trimming left V 1 base short and J 3 bases short, with 17 bases between. The CDR3 runs to 17 residues. CDR3 sequence: CATSDFPRSYRDYGYTF. In DNA, the CDR3 is TGTGCCACCAGTGATTTTCCCCGTAGCTACAGGGACTATGGCTACACCTTC.

This chain joins TRBV27 and TRBJ2-4; weak D call: TRBD2 (5 bases). Germline CDR1 and CDR2: MNHEY and SMNVEV (reference sequence). CDR3 size: 14 residues. The V and J ends lost 5 bases and 9 bases respectively, with 17 bases between them. The chain's CDR3 is CASSPWRPSSIQYF. The CDR3 bases are TGTGCCAGCAGTCCGTGGAGGCCCTCCAGCATTCAGTACTTC.

This clonotype showed up just a few times. V gene TRBV4-3 combines with J gene TRBJ2-4; 9 bases match TRBD1. With 1 base clipped from V and 10 bases from J, the junction kept 5 bases outside the gene matches. Germline-derived CDR1 and CDR2 are LGHNA and YSLEER. The CDR3 consists of 14 residues. CDR3 amino acids: CASSQAATGGIQYF. CDR3 nucleotide sequence: TGCGCCAGCAGCCAAGCAGCGACAGGGGGTATTCAGTACTTC.

The V call is TRBV6-2 or TRBV6-3, the J call TRBJ2-7, with a possible D match to TRBD1 (6 bases). The CDR3 runs to 14 residues. Per the germline V gene, CDR1 is MNHEY and CDR2 is SVGEGT. Trimming removed 6 bases from V and 4 bases from J, with 16 bases in between. CDR3 region: CASRGQWASYEQYF. The DNA for the CDR3 is TGTGCCAGCAGGGGACAATGGGCATCTTACGAGCAGTACTTC.

In the case of this clonotype: Since a far larger clone is one base different, this is likely a read error. CDR3 sequence reads: CASSMGQSYEQYF. CDR3 in DNA: TGTGCCAGCAGCATGGGACAGTCCTACGAGCAGTACTTC. The V gene is TRBV9, the J gene TRBJ2-7; 7 positions agree with TRBD1. The CDR3 has 13 amino acids. The ends lost 4 bases at V and 1 base at J; junction bases unmatched: 2. Germline values: CDR1 SGDLS, CDR2 YYNGEE.

In regard to this clonotype: One end of the junction fails to match germline, which may point to a read error. The rearrangement links TRBV7-9 to TRBJ1-1, with 9 bases that match TRBD1. The CDR3 extends over 13 amino acids. CDR1 is SEHNR and CDR2 is FQNEAQ in the germline V gene (reference sequence). The CDR3: CVSIDRGITEAFF. CDR3 DNA sequence: TGTGTCAGCATAGACAGGGGGATCACTGAAGCTTTCTTT.

This clonotype was detected only a few times. V usage is TRBV7-2 and J usage is TRBJ2-5; 9 nucleotides line up with TRBD1. The J call could be wrong; TRBJ2-7 is a better fit for the DNA end. Germline V lookup: CDR1 SGHTA, CDR2 FQGNSA. The CDR3 extends over 15 amino acids. CDR3 in amino acids: CASSPGWTGAYEQYF. In DNA form, the CDR3 reads TGTGCCAGCAGCCCCGGCTGGACAGGGGCCTACGAGCAGTACTTC.

This clonotype was seen a few times. The gene calls are TRBV11-2 and TRBJ2-1, with 14 positions matching TRBD2. The J call may be in error: the DNA end matches TRBJ2-5 better. This CDR3 region has 15 residues. CDR1 and CDR2 from the germline V gene are SGHAT and FQNNGV. This chain's CDR3 is CASSMGLAGDETQYF. The CDR3 DNA sequence: TGTGCCAGCAGCATGGGACTAGCGGGAGACGAGACCCAGTACTTC.

The CDR3: CASTNRGAFYEQYF. The DNA of the CDR3 is TGTGCCAGCACAAACAGGGGGGCGTTCTACGAGCAGTACTTC. This sequence joins TRBV2 and TRBJ2-7, with TRBD1 matching 8 bases. The CDR3 contains 14 residues. Trimming removed 7 bases from V and 3 bases from J; junction bases left unmatched: 8. Germline CDR1 reads SNHLY; CDR2 reads FYNNEI.

This clonotype was detected a few times. At one of its ends the junction is not consistent with the germline gene, which may arise from a read error. This chain links TRBV2 with TRBJ1-5; tentatively, D is TRBD1 (6 bases). CDR3 size: 14 residues. The V gene's germline CDR1 is SNHLY and CDR2 FYNNEI. The CDR3 here is CASSVGQGNHPQHF. In DNA, the CDR3 is TGTGCCAGCAGTGTTGGTCAGGGGAATCACCCCCAGCATTTT.

This clonotype turned up a few times. The V call is TRBV5-8, the J call TRBJ1-1, with D possibly being TRBD1 (6 bases). Germline-derived CDR1 and CDR2 are SGHTS and YDEGEE. V gave up 2 bases and J gave up 4 bases, with 9 bases separating them. The CDR3 has 13 amino acids. The CDR3 nucleotides read TGTGCCAGCAGCTTCACCAGGGGCACTGAAGCTTTCTTT. The encoded protein is CASSFTRGTEAFF.

CDR3 coding DNA: TGCAGTGCTAGGGGACTAGCGGACCCCTCCTACAATGAGCAGTTCTTC. Translation: CSARGLADPSYNEQFF. The chain has TRBV20-1 and TRBJ2-1, with 11 positions matching TRBD2. The V and J ends lost 3 bases and 0 bases, in that order; junction bases with no gene match: 4. Germline CDR1 reads DFQATT; CDR2 reads SNEGSKA (reference sequence). The CDR3 totals 16 residues.

The chain is built from TRBV4-3 and TRBJ2-7; the match to TRBD2 covers 10 bases. The CDR3 runs to 17 residues. Per germline, CDR1 LGHNA and CDR2 YSLEER. V was clipped by 1 base and J by 2 bases; unmatched bases: 8. CDR3 sequence reads: CASSQVVGLAATYEQYF. Here the CDR3 DNA reads TGCGCCAGCAGCCAAGTGGTCGGACTAGCGGCTACCTACGAGCAGTACTTC.

With respect to this clonotype: A junction end diverges from the germline sequence, so it may reflect a read error. The V call is TRBV29-1, the J call TRBJ2-5; unclear D gene. Germline CDR1 is SQVTM and CDR2 is ANQGSEA. This CDR3 comprises 12 residues. The CDR3 sequence: CGVEAGDETQYF. In nucleotides, the CDR3 is TGCGGCGTTGAGGCAGGAGACGAGACCCAGTACTTC.

The CDR3 nucleotides read TGCGCCAGCAGCCAAGATAGGGGGCAGAGGGCAGATACGCAGTATTTT. This codes for CASSQDRGQRADTQYF. The chain uses TRBV4-1 and TRBJ2-3, with TRBD1 identical over 7 bases. V shed 0 bases and J 4 bases; nucleotides not matched to a gene: 7. This CDR3 is 16 amino acids long. Germline values: CDR1 MGHRA, CDR2 YSYEKL.

The V gene is TRBV9, the J gene TRBJ1-3; D gene unclear. Germline loops: CDR1 SGDLS, CDR2 YYNGEE. The V end lost 3 bases, the J end lost 4 bases, and 11 bases lay between the germline ends. CDR3 length: 14 amino acids. The CDR3 protein is CASSATSPGNTIYF. As DNA, the CDR3 is TGTGCCAGCAGCGCCACTTCGCCGGGAAACACCATATATTTT. The whole variable domain, filled in from reference TRBV9 and TRBJ1-3, reads DSGVTQTPKHLITATGQRVTLRCSPRSGDLSVYWYQQSLDQGLQFLIQYYNGEERAKGNILERFSAQQFPDLHSELNLSSLELGDSALYFCASSATSPGNTIYFGEGSWLTVV.

This clonotype was found a few times. In DNA, the CDR3 is TGCAGTGCTAGAGCTCCGCGGGGGAGCTCCTACAATGAGCAGTTCTTC. Its protein is CSARAPRGSSYNEQFF. J is TRBJ2-1 and V is TRBV20-1; 7 nucleotides agree with TRBD2. J gave up 0 bases and V 1 base, and 6 bases lay outside the gene matches. The CDR3 has 16 residues. Germline CDR1 and CDR2: DFQATT and SNEGSKA (reference sequence).